What follows are 19 T cell receptor beta chains derived from one specimen sequenced in a study of blood T cell repertoires in COVID-19. Repertoires were generated with immunoSEQ multiplex PCR, while TCRdb's copy carries only in-frame clones and drops some. The table records about 400,000 clones, 75% to 90% of them present only once. The source material was peripheral blood. These TCRs come from a woman younger than 45 with active or convalescent COVID-19.

V usage is TRBV27 and J usage is TRBJ2-1; 16 bases map to TRBD2. CDR1 is MNHEY, CDR2 SMNVEV, per germline (reference sequence). This CDR3 has 17 amino acids. The V segment lost 5 bases and the J segment 5 bases; nucleotides outside the gene matches: 6. The CDR3 DNA reads as TGTGCCAGCAGTGGGACTAGCGGGGGGGCCCGTGACAATGAGCAGTTCTTC. Its translation: CASSGTSGGARDNEQFF.

J is TRBJ1-5 and V is TRBV6-1; 9 bases line up with TRBD1. V shed 1 base and J 8 bases; nucleotides not matched to a gene: 12. CDR1 and CDR2 from the germline V gene are MNHNS and SASEGT. The CDR3 length is 17 residues. CDR3 amino acids: CASSEGRVGTGSEPQHF. DNA of the CDR3: TGTGCCAGCAGTGAAGGGCGTGTAGGGACAGGGAGTGAGCCCCAGCATTTT.

The rearrangement uses TRBV7-6 and TRBJ2-7; the D is unclear. Trimming removed 1 base from V and 0 bases from J, with 7 bases in between. The length of the CDR3 is 14 residues. Germline V gene data show CDR1 as SGHVS and CDR2 as FNYEAQ. The CDR3 here is CASSLGQNSYEQYF. The CDR3 DNA reads as TGTGCCAGCAGCTTAGGGCAGAACTCCTACGAGCAGTACTTC. Drawing the rest from reference TRBV7-6 and TRBJ2-7, the complete variable domain is GAGVSQSPRYKVTKRGQDVALRCDPISGHVSLYWYRQALGQGPEFLTYFNYEAQQDKSGLPNDRFSAERPEGSISTLTIQRTEQRDSAMYRCASSLGQNSYEQYFGPGTRLTVT.

The gene calls are TRBV15 and TRBJ2-7; 7 positions agree with TRBD2. Germline assignment: CDR1 LNHNV and CDR2 YYDKDF (reference sequence). This CDR3 has 16 residues. V lost 3 bases to trimming and J lost 0 bases; unmatched junction nucleotides: 8. Here the CDR3 reads CATSRGGASDSYEQYF. CDR3 DNA: TGTGCCACCAGCAGGGGAGGGGCTAGCGACTCCTACGAGCAGTACTTC.

V is TRBV11-2 and J is TRBJ2-2; 7 bases line up with TRBD2. Germline-derived CDR1 and CDR2 are SGHAT and FQNNGV. The CDR3 is 16 amino acids. V was clipped by 4 bases and J by 3 bases; unmatched bases: 8. The CDR3 loop is CASSYSGLVYTGELFF. The CDR3 DNA reads as TGTGCCAGCAGCTACTCCGGACTAGTCTACACCGGGGAGCTGTTTTTT.

To note about this clone: Other DNA sequences in this sample translate to the same CDR3. The CDR3 is CSVARGRTDTQYF. DNA for the CDR3: TGCAGCGTTGCCAGGGGCCGTACAGATACGCAGTATTTT. The V gene is TRBV29-1, the J gene TRBJ2-3; a possible D gene is TRBD1 (6 bases). From germline, CDR1 is SQVTM and CDR2 ANQGSEA. CDR3 length equals 13 residues. V was cut by 4 bases and J by 3 bases, with 11 bases left in between.

V usage is TRBV5-4 and J usage is TRBJ2-5; 9 bases are a match to TRBD2. CDR3 length equals 15 residues. The trim removed 4 bases at V and 5 bases at J, leaving 9 bases unmatched. Germline assignment: CDR1 SGHNT and CDR2 YYREEE (reference sequence). The CDR3 DNA sequence: TGTGCCAGCAGCGGAACCGGGACTAGCCGGGAGACCCAGTACTTC. Translated: CASSGTGTSRETQYF.

This sequence joins TRBV19 and TRBJ1-2; D ambiguous. Trimming took 6 bases from V and 1 from J, leaving 6 bases between them. Germline V gene data show CDR1 as LNHDA and CDR2 as SQIVND (reference sequence). This CDR3 region has 12 residues. The CDR3 loop is CASSTNNYGYTF. CDR3 DNA sequence: TGTGCCAGTAGCACAAATAACTATGGCTACACCTTC.

This chain joins TRBV5-6 and TRBJ2-7, with 9 bases that match TRBD1. This CDR3 is 14 amino acids long. V lost 4 bases, J lost 5 bases, and 7 bases stayed unmatched. Germline V gene lookup returns CDR1 SGHDT and CDR2 YYEEEE. This CDR3 reads CASSPTGTGNEQYF. The CDR3 nucleotides read TGTGCCAGCAGCCCAACCGGGACAGGGAACGAGCAGTACTTC.

The chain links TRBV4-2 to TRBJ2-1; 7 bases agree with TRBD2. The CDR3 runs to 13 residues. V trimming: 3 bases; J trimming: 6 bases; junction bases outside the gene matches: 2. CDR1 is LGHNA, CDR2 YNFKEQ, per germline. The CDR3 region is CASSHGEGNEQFF. CDR3 coding DNA: TGTGCCAGCAGCCACGGGGAGGGCAATGAGCAGTTCTTC.

The genes are TRBV5-6 and TRBJ2-7; D gene unclear. CDR1 is SGHDT and CDR2 is YYEEEE in the germline V gene. V shed 1 base and J shed 6 bases, with 11 bases lying between them. The CDR3 length is 13 residues. The CDR3 sequence: CASSLSSPPEQYF. CDR3 DNA: TGTGCCAGCAGCTTGTCCTCCCCCCCCGAGCAGTACTTC.

The rearrangement links TRBV27 to TRBJ2-2, with 11 bases that match TRBD2. V lost 5 bases and J lost 6; bases outside the gene matches: 11. This CDR3 is built from 17 residues. Germline assignment: CDR1 MNHEY and CDR2 SMNVEV (reference sequence). CDR3 in DNA: TGTGCCAGCAGTCCTCCCAATTTAGCGGGAGGGCCCGGGGAGCTGTTTTTT. Translating gives CASSPPNLAGGPGELFF.

This chain uses TRBV19 with TRBJ1-5; unclear D gene. CDR1 is LNHDA and CDR2 is SQIVND in the germline V gene (reference sequence). With 10 bases removed from V and 7 bases from J, the gap between germline ends came to 23 bases. The CDR3 covers 15 residues. CDR3 bases: TGTGCCACCGCAGGCCCGGGAGGGATTAGGCAGCCCCAGCATTTT. Translated, it gives CATAGPGGIRQPQHF. The whole variable domain, remainder taken from reference TRBV19 and TRBJ1-5, is DGGITQSPKYLFRKEGQNVTLSCEQNLNHDAMYWYRQDPGQGLRLIYYSQIVNDFQKGDIAEGYSVSREKKESFPLTVTSAQKNPTAFYLCATAGPGGIRQPQHFGDGTRLSIL.

V and J are TRBV7-2 and TRBJ1-1; D possibly corresponds to TRBD1 (5 bases). Germline-derived CDR1 and CDR2 are SGHTA and FQGNSA. The V and J ends lost 3 bases and 1 base respectively, with 9 bases between them. The CDR3 spans 14 residues. The DNA for the CDR3 is TGTGCCAGCAGCTTCTTGACAGAGAACACTGAAGCTTTCTTT. Residues: CASSFLTENTEAFF.

The chain links TRBV21-1 to TRBJ2-7; the D call in the table, TRBD2, was not verified against the DNA. TRBV21-1 is an annotated pseudogene. The CDR3 totals 16 residues. CDR3 nucleotide sequence: TGTGCCAGCAGCAAATCGATCCGGGAGCAGACCTACGAGCAGTACTTC. Its translation: CASSKSIREQTYEQYF.

In its sample, this clone was seen once. The chain carries TRBV19 and TRBJ1-3; D remains ambiguous. The V gene's germline CDR1 is LNHDA and CDR2 SQIVND (reference sequence). Trimming took off 3 bases at V and 0 bases at J, with 12 bases between the two ends. CDR3 length equals 16 residues. CDR3 loop: CASSISGRISGNTIYF. The DNA for the CDR3 is TGTGCCAGTAGTATTTCCGGTCGAATCTCTGGAAACACCATATATTTT.

V gene TRBV6-6 combines with J gene TRBJ1-2, with D unresolved. V lost 5 bases, J lost 8 bases, and 12 bases lay in between. The CDR3 contains 12 residues. Germline CDR1 is MNHNY and CDR2 is SVGAGI (reference sequence). The CDR3: CASSKTGGGYTF. CDR3 coding DNA: TGTGCCAGCAGTAAGACTGGCGGGGGCTACACCTTC.

This chain joins TRBV27 and TRBJ2-7, with a weak D call TRBD1 (6 bases). Germline V CDR1 and CDR2: MNHEY, SMNVEV (reference sequence). The CDR3 length is 13 residues. Trimming left V 9 bases short and J 4 bases short, with 16 bases between. The CDR3 nucleotides are TGTGCCAGTGGACATTTGGGGGCTTACGAGCAGTACTTC. This encodes CASGHLGAYEQYF.

With regard to this clone: The sample carries other DNA sequences with the same CDR3. V usage is TRBV6-1 and J usage is TRBJ1-2; D not resolved. Germline values: CDR1 MNHNS, CDR2 SASEGT. The CDR3 sequence is 13 residues long. V was trimmed by 2 bases and J by 5 bases, leaving 9 bases between them. DNA for the CDR3: TGTGCCAGCAGTGAAAGAGAGACATATGGCTACACCTTC. Protein product: CASSERETYGYTF.